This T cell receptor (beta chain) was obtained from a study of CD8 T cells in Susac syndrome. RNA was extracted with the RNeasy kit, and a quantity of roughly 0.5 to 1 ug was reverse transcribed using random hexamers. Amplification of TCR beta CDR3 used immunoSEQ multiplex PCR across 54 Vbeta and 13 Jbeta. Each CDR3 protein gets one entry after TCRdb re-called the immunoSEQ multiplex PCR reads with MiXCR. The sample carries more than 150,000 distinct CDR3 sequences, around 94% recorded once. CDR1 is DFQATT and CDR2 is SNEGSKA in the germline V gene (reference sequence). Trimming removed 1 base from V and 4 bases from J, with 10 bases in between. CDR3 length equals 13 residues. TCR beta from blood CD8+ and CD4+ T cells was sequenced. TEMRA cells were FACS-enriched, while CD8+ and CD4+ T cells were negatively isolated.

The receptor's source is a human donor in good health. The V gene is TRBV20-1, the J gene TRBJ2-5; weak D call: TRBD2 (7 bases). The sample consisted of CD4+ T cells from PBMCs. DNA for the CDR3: TGCAGTGCTAGAGCCCGGGGGGCAGAGACCCAGTACTTC. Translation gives CSARARGAETQYF.